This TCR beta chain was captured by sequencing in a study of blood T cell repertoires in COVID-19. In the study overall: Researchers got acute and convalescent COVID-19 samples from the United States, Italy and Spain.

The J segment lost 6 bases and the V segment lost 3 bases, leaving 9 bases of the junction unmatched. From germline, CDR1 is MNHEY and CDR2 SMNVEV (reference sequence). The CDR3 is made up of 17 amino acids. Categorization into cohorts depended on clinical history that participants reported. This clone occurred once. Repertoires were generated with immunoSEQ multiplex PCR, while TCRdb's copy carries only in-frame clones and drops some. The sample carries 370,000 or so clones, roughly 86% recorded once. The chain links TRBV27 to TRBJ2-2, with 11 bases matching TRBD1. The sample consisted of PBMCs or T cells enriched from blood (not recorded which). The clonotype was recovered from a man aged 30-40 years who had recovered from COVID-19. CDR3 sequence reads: CASSFLGQGASPGELFF. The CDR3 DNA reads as TGTGCCAGCAGTTTTTTAGGACAGGGGGCTAGTCCCGGGGAGCTGTTTTTT.